Following are 23 T cell receptor beta chains from one sample sequenced in a study of read filtering for tumor transcriptome and immune sequencing. The library was built from 400 ng RNA with molecular barcoded adaptors for alpha/delta and beta/gamma chains. Each CDR3 protein gets one entry after TCRdb re-called the reads with MiXCR. The repertoire holds tens of thousands of distinct CDR3 sequences, with under 25% as singletons. The sample taken for sequencing was a population of CD138-negative cells sorted from bone marrow. The origin of the receptors is a donor aged 40 or over with multiple myeloma.

This clonotype was seen ten or more times. The chain has TRBV5-1 and TRBJ1-1, with D possibly matching TRBD1 (6 bases). Per the germline V gene, CDR1 is SGHRS and CDR2 is YFSETQ. Trimming took 4 bases from V and 4 from J, leaving 17 bases between them. The CDR3 consists of 15 residues. The CDR3 region is CASSLAGLGGTEAFF. Here the CDR3 DNA reads TGCGCCAGCAGCCTGGCAGGGTTAGGGGGCACTGAAGCTTTCTTT.

This clonotype came up many times. The chain combines TRBV14 with TRBJ2-3; 10 bases are a match to TRBD1. The germline CDR1 and CDR2 sequences are SGHDN and FVKESK. The CDR3 totals 15 residues. Trimming took 2 bases from V and 5 from J; bases not matched to a gene: 4. Here the CDR3 reads CASSQQTGGLDTQYF. The CDR3 DNA reads TGTGCCAGCAGCCAACAGACAGGGGGCTTAGATACGCAGTATTTT.

This clonotype has ten or more counts. The gene calls are TRBV5-1 and TRBJ2-5; perhaps TRBD1 as D (5 bases). CDR3 length: 11 residues. V lost 7 bases and J 4 bases, leaving 8 bases between the germline ends. Germline V CDR1 and CDR2: SGHRS, YFSETQ. The CDR3 DNA follows: TGCGCCAGCGGGGCTGGAGAGACCCAGTACTTC. Translated, it gives CASGAGETQYF.

This clonotype was picked up many times. The gene calls are TRBV29-1 and TRBJ1-2, with D possibly TRBD1 on 6 matching bases. Looked up from germline, CDR1 is SQVTM and CDR2 is ANQGSEA. V lost 4 bases to trimming and J lost 4 bases, with 10 bases between them. The CDR3 covers 12 residues. The DNA of the CDR3 is TGCAGCGTTGTAACAGGGACCTATGGCTACACCTTC. Its protein is CSVVTGTYGYTF.

The J gene is TRBJ2-3, the V gene TRBV27, with D unresolved. This CDR3 contains 13 residues. Trimming cost V 2 bases and J 8 bases, with 11 bases left between them. Germline CDR1 reads MNHEY; CDR2 reads SMNVEV (reference sequence). Here the CDR3 DNA reads TGTGCCAGCAGTTTAAATTGGGCAGGTACGCAGTATTTT. Protein product: CASSLNWAGTQYF.

This clonotype was seen ten or more times. The gene calls are TRBV11-1 and TRBJ2-2; 13 bases fit TRBD2. J was trimmed by 5 bases and V by 1 base; bases with no gene match: 4. The CDR3 contains 17 residues. Germline CDR1 reads SGHAT; CDR2 reads FQDESV (reference sequence). The CDR3 nucleotides are TGTGCCAGCAGCTTAGAACGACTAGCGGGAGGAACCGGGGAGCTGTTTTTT. Translated: CASSLERLAGGTGELFF.

As concerns this clonotype: With a much larger clone just one base away, this may be a read error. The gene calls are TRBV7-8 and TRBJ1-1, with 7 nucleotides matching TRBD1. Germline CDR1 and CDR2: SGHVS and FQNEAQ. The CDR3 length is 14 residues. The J segment lost 3 bases and the V segment lost 5 bases, leaving 6 bases of the junction unmatched. The CDR3 nucleotides read TGTGCCAGCAGCCACCGAGACAGGGACACTGAAGCTTTCTTT. The encoded protein is CASSHRDRDTEAFF. The full variable domain, with the rest looked up from reference TRBV7-8 and TRBJ1-1, is GAGVSQSPRYKVAKRGQDVALRCDPISGHVSLFWYQQALGQGPEFLTYFQNEAQLDKSGLPSDRFFAERPEGSVSTLKIQRTQQEDSAVYLCASSHRDRDTEAFFGQGTRLTVV.

This clonotype was counted at least ten times. The V and J genes are TRBV2 and TRBJ2-3; 12 nucleotides match TRBD2. The CDR3 is 16 amino acids. Germline trimming cut 5 bases from V and 3 bases from J; bases unmatched to any gene: 6. Germline lookup yields CDR1 SNHLY and CDR2 FYNNEI. The CDR3 nucleotides are TGTGCCAGCAGTTCGACTAGCGGGAGTATGACAGATACGCAGTATTTT. This sequence encodes CASSSTSGSMTDTQYF. Complete variable domain (other parts from reference TRBV2 and TRBJ2-3): EPEVTQTPSHQVTQMGQEVILRCVPISNHLYFYWYRQILGQKVEFLVSFYNNEISEKSEIFDDQFSVERPDGSNFTLKIRSTKLEDSAMYFCASSSTSGSMTDTQYFGPGTRLTVL.

The V gene is TRBV7-2, the J gene TRBJ2-3, with D maybe TRBD2 (5 bases). Deletions cut 0 bases from V and 2 bases from J, with 6 bases between. The CDR3 has 14 amino acids. The germline CDR1 and CDR2 sequences are SGHTA and FQGNSA. CDR3 amino acids: CASSLAEATDTQYF. In DNA, the CDR3 is TGTGCCAGCAGCTTAGCGGAGGCCACAGATACGCAGTATTTT.

This clonotype has ten or more counts. The rearrangement links TRBV14 to TRBJ1-6, with D unclear. CDR1 and CDR2 (germline): SGHDN, FVKESK. V gave up 6 bases and J gave up 8 bases, with 11 bases separating them. The CDR3 covers 13 residues. The CDR3 DNA reads TGTGCCAGCAGTCCAAGGTGGGATTCACCCCTCCACTTT. This sequence encodes CASSPRWDSPLHF.

This clonotype came up many times. The CDR3 protein is CASSFDGTGYSNQPQHF. CDR3 DNA: TGTGCCAGCAGTTTCGATGGGACAGGTTATAGCAATCAGCCCCAGCATTTT. The gene calls are TRBV28 and TRBJ1-5, with TRBD1 matching over 8 bases. The CDR3 is 17 amino acids. Germline CDR1 reads MDHEN; CDR2 reads SYDVKM. The ends lost 3 bases at V and 0 bases at J; junction bases unmatched: 7.

This clonotype showed up many times. The rearrangement uses TRBV28 and TRBJ2-7; 7 bases fit TRBD1. The CDR3 is 15 amino acids. The ends lost 5 bases at V and 0 bases at J; junction bases unmatched: 7. Germline V lookup: CDR1 MDHEN, CDR2 SYDVKM. The CDR3 spells CASSGGQAASYEQYF. The CDR3 DNA follows: TGTGCCAGCAGTGGTGGACAGGCCGCCTCCTACGAGCAGTACTTC.

As regards this clonotype: This may be a read error: a much more frequent sequence differs by one nucleotide. The V call is TRBV28, the J call TRBJ1-2, with 7 bases fitting TRBD1. CDR3 size: 16 residues. The germline CDR1 and CDR2 sequences are MDHEN and SYDVKM. In DNA, the CDR3 is TGTGCCAGCAGTGAGACAGGGCCCCTTTCCAACTGTGGCTACACCTTC. Amino acid sequence: CASSETGPLSNCGYTF.

This clonotype was detected many times. The J gene is TRBJ2-3, the V gene TRBV28; 8 nucleotides line up with TRBD1. V lost 5 bases, J lost 4 bases, and 14 bases stayed unmatched. CDR3 size: 17 residues. Per the germline V gene, CDR1 is MDHEN and CDR2 is SYDVKM. CDR3 protein: CASSQIGQGLNADTQYF. The CDR3 bases are TGTGCCAGCAGTCAAATCGGACAGGGACTTAATGCAGATACGCAGTATTTT.

This clonotype was picked up many times. The V call is TRBV5-1, the J call TRBJ2-2, with 11 bases lining up with TRBD1. The CDR3 contains 15 residues. CDR1 and CDR2 (germline): SGHRS, YFSETQ. Unmatched junction bases numbered 7, after V lost 7 bases and J lost 5 bases. CDR3 sequence: CASLADRGLTGELFF. The CDR3 coding sequence is TGCGCCAGCCTAGCGGACAGGGGGCTGACCGGGGAGCTGTTTTTT.

Concerning this clonotype: This clone may be a read error of a much larger clone one base away. The rearrangement links TRBV5-1 to TRBJ2-7, with D perhaps TRBD2 (7 bases). CDR1 and CDR2 from the germline V gene are SGHRS and YFSETQ. V lost 0 bases, J lost 7 bases, and 17 bases lay in between. The CDR3 extends over 15 amino acids. The CDR3 coding sequence is TGCGCCAGCAGCTTGGGACGGGGGGCAATTGAGGAGCAGTACTTC. Its protein product is CASSLGRGAIEEQYF. Supplemented by reference TRBV5-1 and TRBJ2-7, the full variable domain reads KAGVTQTPRYLIKTRGQQVTLSCSPISGHRSVSWYQQTPGQGLQFLFEYFSETQRNKGNFPGRFSGRQFSNSRSEMNVSTLELGDSALYLCASSLGRGAIEEQYFGPGTRLTVT.

As for this clonotype: The conserved final phenylalanine or tryptophan is absent from the CDR3, which likely points to a read error. V usage is TRBV19 and J usage is TRBJ2-3; unclear D gene. CDR3 length: 14 amino acids. Trimming removed 6 bases from V and 0 bases from J, with 10 bases in between. The germline gives CDR1 LNHDA, CDR2 SQIVND (reference sequence). CDR3 in amino acids: CASREFSSTDTQYS. The CDR3 nucleotides are TGTGCCAGTAGGGAATTCTCTAGCACAGATACGCAGTATTCT.

At least ten counts were recorded for this clonotype. The junction and the germline gene differ at one end; a read error may be behind it. The chain joins TRBV7-7 to TRBJ2-3; D remains unclear. The CDR3 consists of 13 residues. Germline CDR1 is SSHAT and CDR2 is FNYEAQ (reference sequence). The CDR3 loop reads CASSFQSTDTQYF. Here the CDR3 DNA reads TGTGCTAGCAGCTTCCAGAGCACAGATACGCAGTATTTT.

This clonotype was counted many times. The rearrangement joins TRBV3-1 to TRBJ2-1; D may be TRBD1 or TRBD2 (6 bases each). Trimming shortened V by 8 bases and J by 4 bases, and 18 bases separated the two germline ends. The CDR3 consists of 15 residues. Germline V lookup: CDR1 LGHDT, CDR2 YNNKEL (reference sequence). The CDR3 here is CASSSEGEAYNEQFF. The CDR3 DNA is TGTGCCAGCTCCTCGGAGGGGGAGGCTTACAATGAGCAGTTCTTC.

As to this clonotype: A single base separates this from a much larger clone, so it may be a read error. The chain combines TRBV5-1 with TRBJ2-5; 7 bases agree with TRBD2. CDR3 length equals 16 residues. The V segment lost 4 bases and the J segment 2 bases; nucleotides outside the gene matches: 11. CDR1 is SGHRS and CDR2 is YFSETQ in the germline V gene. In nucleotides, the CDR3 is TGCGCCAGCAGCCCCAGATTGGGCGGGAGTCAAGAGACCCAGTACTTC. The encoded protein is CASSPRLGGSQETQYF.

This clonotype was seen at least ten times. The CDR3 loop reads CASSDRGIQETQYF. In nucleotides, the CDR3 is TGCGCCAGCAGCGACAGGGGTATCCAAGAGACCCAGTACTTC. This chain links TRBV5-1 with TRBJ2-5; 8 bases line up with TRBD1. The J segment lost 1 base and the V segment lost 4 bases, leaving 3 bases of the junction unmatched. Germline CDR1 SGHRS, CDR2 YFSETQ. The CDR3 consists of 14 residues.

Details on this clonotype: This CDR3 is missing its conserved last phenylalanine or tryptophan, likely due to a read error. The chain employs TRBV5-6 and TRBJ2-7; D might be TRBD1 (6 bases). The CDR3 runs to 13 residues. Germline V lookup: CDR1 SGHDT, CDR2 YYEEEE. CDR3 region: CASSRTDSYGQYL. The CDR3 DNA is TGTGCCAGCAGCCGGACAGATTCCTACGGGCAGTACCTC.

Note on this clonotype: Mismatch with germline at one junction end may stem from a read error. The chain employs TRBV6-1 and TRBJ1-6; no reliable D call. The CDR3 has 18 residues. CDR1 MNHNS and CDR2 SASEGT come from the germline V gene. This CDR3 is CAGSEASPGFSYNSPLHF. DNA of the CDR3: TGTGCCGGCAGTGAAGCCTCCCCGGGATTCTCCTATAATTCACCCCTCCACTTT.